One TCR beta chain is described in this entry. Sequencing used immunoSEQ multiplex PCR; TCRdb keeps in-frame clones, though not all of them. The sample records 450,000 to 500,000 clones, about nine tenths being singletons. This sample is drawn from a study of blood T cell repertoires in COVID-19. The germline V gene encodes CDR1 SQVTM and CDR2 ANQGSEA. The germline V and J ends were trimmed by 8 bases and 4 bases, with 17 bases remaining between them. CDR3 length: 13 amino acids. The sequenced material came from PBMCs or T cells enriched from blood (not recorded which). This chain joins TRBV29-1 and TRBJ1-1, with D possibly being TRBD1 (6 bases). The sequence came from a woman under 30 who had recovered from COVID-19. The CDR3 sequence is CSIFLRDTTEAFF. Written as DNA, the CDR3 is TGCAGCATTTTCCTCCGGGACACCACTGAAGCTTTCTTT.